This entry is about one T cell receptor (beta chain). This record comes from a study of blood T cell repertoires in COVID-19. On the study more broadly: Whether acute or convalescent, the COVID-19 samples came from the United States, Italy and Spain.

Sequenced by immunoSEQ multiplex PCR; TCRdb stores in-frame clones only, minus some. The sample carries over 130,000 clones, about 75% recorded once. Assignments of participants to cohorts depended upon their own reported clinical history. Material: PBMCs or T cells enriched from blood (not recorded which). This receptor was taken from a woman in her forties or fifties who had recovered from COVID-19.

The CDR3 sequence is CASSQLAGNNEQFF. CDR3 nucleotide sequence: TGCGCCAGCAGCCAACTAGCGGGGAACAATGAGCAGTTCTTC. The gene calls are TRBV4-1 and TRBJ2-1, with 9 bases that match TRBD2. The CDR3 extends over 14 amino acids. V was clipped by 2 bases and J by 5 bases; unmatched bases: 1. Germline V gene lookup returns CDR1 MGHRA and CDR2 YSYEKL.